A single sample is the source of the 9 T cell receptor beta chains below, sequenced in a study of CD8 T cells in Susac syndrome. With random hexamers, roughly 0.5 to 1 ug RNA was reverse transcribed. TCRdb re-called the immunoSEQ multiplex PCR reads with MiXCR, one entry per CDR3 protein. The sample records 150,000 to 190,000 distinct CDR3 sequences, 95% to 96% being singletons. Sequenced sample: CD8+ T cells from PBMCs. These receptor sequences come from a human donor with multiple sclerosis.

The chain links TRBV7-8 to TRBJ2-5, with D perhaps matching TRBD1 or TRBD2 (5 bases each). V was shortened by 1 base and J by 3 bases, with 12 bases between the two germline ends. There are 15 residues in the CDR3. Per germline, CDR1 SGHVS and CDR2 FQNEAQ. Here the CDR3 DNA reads TGTGCCAGCAGCTTAGTGTGGGACGGAGAAGAGACCCAGTACTTC. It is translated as CASSLVWDGEETQYF.

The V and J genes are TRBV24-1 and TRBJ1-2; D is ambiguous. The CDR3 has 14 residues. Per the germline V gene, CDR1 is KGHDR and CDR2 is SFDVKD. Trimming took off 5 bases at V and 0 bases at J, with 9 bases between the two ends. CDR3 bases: TGTGCCACCAGTGTGCGGATAGCTAACTATGGCTACACCTTC. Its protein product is CATSVRIANYGYTF.

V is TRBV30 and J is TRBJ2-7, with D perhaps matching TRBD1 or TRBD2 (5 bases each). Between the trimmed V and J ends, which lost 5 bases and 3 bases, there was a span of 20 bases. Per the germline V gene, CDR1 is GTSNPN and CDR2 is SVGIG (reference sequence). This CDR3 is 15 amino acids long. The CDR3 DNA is TGTGCCTGGGGGACCGGGCCGAAAGGCCTCTACGAGCAGTACTTC. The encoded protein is CAWGTGPKGLYEQYF.

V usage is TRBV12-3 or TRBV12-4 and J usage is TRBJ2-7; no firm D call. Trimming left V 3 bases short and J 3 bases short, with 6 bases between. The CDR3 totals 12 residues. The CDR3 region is CASSLGFYEQYV. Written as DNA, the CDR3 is TGTGCCAGCAGTTTGGGCTTCTACGAGCAGTACGTC.

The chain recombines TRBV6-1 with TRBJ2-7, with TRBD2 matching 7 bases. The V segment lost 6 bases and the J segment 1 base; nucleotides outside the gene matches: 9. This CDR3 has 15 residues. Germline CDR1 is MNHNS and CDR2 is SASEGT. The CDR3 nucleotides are TGTGCCAGCAGACCCATCGGACTAGGGTCCTACGAGCAGTACTTC. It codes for CASRPIGLGSYEQYF.

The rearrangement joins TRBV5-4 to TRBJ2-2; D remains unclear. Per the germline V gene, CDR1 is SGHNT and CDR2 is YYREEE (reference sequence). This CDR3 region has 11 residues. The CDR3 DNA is TGTGCAGAAGTCCACACCGGGGAGCTGTTTTTT. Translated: CAEVHTGELFF.

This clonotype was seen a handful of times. CDR3 bases: TGTGCCAGAAAGGCGACAGGGTACAACACCGGGGAGCTGTTTTTT. This translates into CARKATGYNTGELFF. V is TRBV30 and J is TRBJ2-2, with 7 nucleotides matching TRBD1. The CDR3 length is 15 residues. The V segment lost 8 bases and the J segment 2 bases; nucleotides outside the gene matches: 11. The germline V gene encodes CDR1 GTSNPN and CDR2 SVGIG (reference sequence). Combining the CDR3 with reference TRBV30 and TRBJ2-2 gives the whole variable domain SQTIHQWPATLVQPVGSPLSLECTVEGTSNPNLYWYRQAAGRGLQLLFYSVGIGQISSEVPQNLSASRPQDRQFILSSKKLLLSDSGFYLCARKATGYNTGELFFGEGSRLTVL.

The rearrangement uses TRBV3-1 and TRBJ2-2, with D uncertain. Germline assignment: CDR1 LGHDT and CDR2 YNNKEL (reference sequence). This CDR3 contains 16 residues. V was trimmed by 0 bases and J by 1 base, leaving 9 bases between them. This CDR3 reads CASSQEGEVNTGELFF. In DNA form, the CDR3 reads TGTGCCAGCAGCCAAGAGGGTGAGGTGAACACCGGGGAGCTGTTTTTT.

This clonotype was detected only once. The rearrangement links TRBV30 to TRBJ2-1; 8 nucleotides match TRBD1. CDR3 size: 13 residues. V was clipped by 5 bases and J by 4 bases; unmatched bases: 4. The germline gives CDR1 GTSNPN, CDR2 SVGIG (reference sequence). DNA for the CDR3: TGTGCCTGGTCTTACAGGGGGTACAATGAGCAGTTCTTC. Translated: CAWSYRGYNEQFF.